This T cell receptor beta chain was documented in a study of cytomegalovirus exposure and HLA in healthy donors. Study-wide context: HLA-typed donors were the source of around 85 million unique TCRs held in an early data release. The study, taken as a whole, reports: Donors belonging to an Asian-associated ancestry cluster reportedly showed fewer N-insertions in productive TCRs than the 666-donor mean, according to what a later analysis found.

A note on this clone: Its target is not known.

Germline V gene data show CDR1 as SGHTA and CDR2 as FQGNSA. This CDR3 region has 17 residues. Trimming took off 2 bases at V and 2 bases at J, with 19 bases between the two ends. Amplification used 60 Vbeta primers and 13 Jbeta primers. Produced via immunoSEQ multiplex PCR; TCRdb's table is partial and in-frame only. The sample yields over 95,000 clones, 77% seen once. What was sequenced was PBMCs. The chain employs TRBV7-2 and TRBJ2-7; D is perhaps TRBD2 (5 bases). The clonotype comes from a man between 35 and 55 years old in good health and CMV-seropositive. The CDR3 here is CASSLFAGMIDTYEQYF. The CDR3 DNA reads TGTGCCAGCAGCTTATTCGCCGGGATGATTGACACCTACGAGCAGTACTTC.